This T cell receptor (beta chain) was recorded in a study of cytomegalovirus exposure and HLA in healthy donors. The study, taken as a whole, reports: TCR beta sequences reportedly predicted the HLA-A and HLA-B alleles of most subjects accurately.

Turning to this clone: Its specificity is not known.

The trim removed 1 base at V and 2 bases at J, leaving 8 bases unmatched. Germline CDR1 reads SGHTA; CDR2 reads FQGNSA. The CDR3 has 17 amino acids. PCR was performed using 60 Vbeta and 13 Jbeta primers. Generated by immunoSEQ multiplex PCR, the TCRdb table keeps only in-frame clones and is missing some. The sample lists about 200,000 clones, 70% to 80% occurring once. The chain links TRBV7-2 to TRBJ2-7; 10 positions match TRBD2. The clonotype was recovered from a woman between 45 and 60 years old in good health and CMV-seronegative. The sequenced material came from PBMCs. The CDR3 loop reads CASSLGLAGVFPYEQYF. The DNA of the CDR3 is TGTGCCAGCAGCTTAGGGCTAGCGGGAGTTTTCCCCTACGAGCAGTACTTC. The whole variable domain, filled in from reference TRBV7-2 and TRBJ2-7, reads GAGVSQSPSNKVTEKGKDVELRCDPISGHTALYWYRQSLGQGLEFLIYFQGNSAPDKSGLPSDRFSAERTGGSVSTLTIQRTQQEDSAVYLCASSLGLAGVFPYEQYFGPGTRLTVT.